Detailed here is one T cell receptor (beta chain). Its antigen is unknown. The CDR3 extends over 16 amino acids. Germline loops: CDR1 KGHSH, CDR2 LQKENI. The V and J ends lost 1 base and 2 bases, in that order; junction bases with no gene match: 4. The sample comes from a study of post-analysis software for immune sequencing data. Unique molecular identifiers tagged the TCR beta cDNA libraries. Hundreds of thousands of cDNA molecules were obtained from about 0.98 to 11 million T cells. One entry per CDR3 protein, called by TCRdb with MiXCR from the PCR reads. The table lists approximately 630,000 distinct CDR3 sequences, 59% of them singletons, with approximately 10% in the top ten. Study results and limitations: People with multiple sclerosis had a significantly lower normalized Chao1 diversity than controls did. Controls had lower frequencies than patients of a few TRBV segments, which included TRBV5-6, TRBV5-1 and TRBV20-1.

The receptor was derived from a girl under 10 years old with multiple sclerosis. This chain joins TRBV18 and TRBJ2-1, with 8 bases that match TRBD2. Material: blood. This CDR3 is CASSPQSGGAYNEQFF. For the CDR3, the DNA is TGTGCCAGCTCACCACAGAGCGGGGGCGCCTACAATGAGCAGTTCTTC.